The clone carrying this TCR beta chain was recorded a few times. What it binds is unknown. This sample is drawn from a study of blood T cells in healthy people across ages. Findings and caveats of the study: TCR beta diversity was tightly associated with the proportion of naive T cells. Changes in expanded clonotypes were possibly confounded, as the CMV status of donors was unknown.

V lost 2 bases, J lost 4 bases, and 4 bases stayed unmatched. Germline V gene lookup returns CDR1 SGHRS and CDR2 YFSETQ. The CDR3 contains 14 residues. A sample-barcoded 5' primer and a J-beta primer mix were used in a second PCR of about 6 to 12 cycles. TCRdb recomputed calls from the 5' RACE reads with MiXCR, one row per CDR3 protein. The profile shows 800,000 or so distinct CDR3 sequences, roughly 25% of them singletons. This sample was shared with a second study, whose subject was T cells of mothers and their children.

The sequence came from a boy aged 5 to 17 in good health. The specimen was blood. This sequence joins TRBV5-1 and TRBJ2-3; 7 bases fit TRBD1. CDR3 sequence reads: CASSFDRAADTQYF. In DNA, the CDR3 is TGCGCCAGCAGCTTCGACAGGGCCGCAGATACGCAGTATTTT.